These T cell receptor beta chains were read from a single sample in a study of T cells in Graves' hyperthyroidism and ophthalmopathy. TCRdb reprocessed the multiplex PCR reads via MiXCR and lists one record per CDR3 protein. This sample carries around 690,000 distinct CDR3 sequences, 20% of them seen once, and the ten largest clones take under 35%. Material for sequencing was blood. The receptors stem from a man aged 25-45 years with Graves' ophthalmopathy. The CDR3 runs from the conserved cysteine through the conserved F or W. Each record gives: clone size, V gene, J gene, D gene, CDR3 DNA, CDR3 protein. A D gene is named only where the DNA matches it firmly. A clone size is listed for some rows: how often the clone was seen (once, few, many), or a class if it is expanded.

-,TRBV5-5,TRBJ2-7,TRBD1,TGTGCCAGCAGCAACAACCGACAGGGGTTGAGCTCCTACGAGCAGTACTTC,CASSNNRQGLSSYEQYF
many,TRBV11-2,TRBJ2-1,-,TGTGCCAGCAGCACCTACAACTACAATGAGCAGTTCTTC,CASSTYNYNEQFF
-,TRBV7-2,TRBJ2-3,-,TGTGCCAGCAGCTCCAGCTTTGGGGATACGCAGTATTTT,CASSSSFGDTQYF
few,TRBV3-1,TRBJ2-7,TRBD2,TGTGCCAGCAGCCAAGATCCAGCGGGAGAGAGGGAGCAGTACTTC,CASSQDPAGEREQYF
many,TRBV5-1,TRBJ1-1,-,TGCGCCAGCAGCTCCATAGCAGGGGCGCGCATTGTGAACACTGAAGCTTTCTTT,CASSSIAGARIVNTEAFF
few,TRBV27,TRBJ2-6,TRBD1,TGTGCCAGCAGGGGGACAGGCTCTGGGGCCAACGTCCTGACTTTC,CASRGTGSGANVLTF
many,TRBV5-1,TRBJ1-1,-,TGCGCCAGCAGCTTGGCCGGACGGGCGAACACTGAAGCTTTCTTT,CASSLAGRANTEAFF
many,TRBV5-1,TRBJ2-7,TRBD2,TGCGCCAGCAGCTTCCTAGCGGGAGACGAGCAGTACTTC,CASSFLAGDEQYF
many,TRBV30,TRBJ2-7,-,TGTGCCTTGGTATCTATAAGTCTTGCTGGCTCCTACGAGCAGTACTTC,CALVSISLAGSYEQYF
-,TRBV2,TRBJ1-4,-,TGTGCCAGCACTGCAGGGTCTTCCGGTAATGAAAAACTGTTTTTT,CASTAGSSGNEKLFF
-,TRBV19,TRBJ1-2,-,TGTGCCAGTAGTATGGCTGGCGGGAACTATGGCTACACCTTC,CASSMAGGNYGYTF
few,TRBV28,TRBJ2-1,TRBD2,TGTGCCAGCAGTTTATACGCTAGCGGGAGTAAGGTTGAGCAGTTCTTC,CASSLYASGSKVEQFF
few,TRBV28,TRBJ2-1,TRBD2,TGTGCCAGCAGTCCCCACCCGGATAGCGGGATGGAGGCGGATGAGCAGTTCTTC,CASSPHPDSGMEADEQFF
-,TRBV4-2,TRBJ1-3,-,TGTGCCAGCAGCCCACCCTCCGGGACCTCTGGAAACACCATATATTTT,CASSPPSGTSGNTIYF
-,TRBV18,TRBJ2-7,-,TGTGCCAGCTCACCAGAATCCAGGGTCGAGCAGTACTTC,CASSPESRVEQYF
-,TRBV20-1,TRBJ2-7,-,TGCAGTGCTAGAGCCGCGGGCGGGCAGTACGAGCAGTACTTC,CSARAAGGQYEQYF
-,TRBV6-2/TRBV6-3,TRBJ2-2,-,TGTGCCAGCAGAAGGACGGCCACCGGGGAGCTGTTTTTT,CASRRTATGELFF
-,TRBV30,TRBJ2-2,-,TGTGCCTGGAGTGAGGGTATCTCCGGGGAGCTGTTTTTT,CAWSEGISGELFF
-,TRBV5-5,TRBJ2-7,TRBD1,TGTGCCAGCAGCCTTCCTAGGACAGGGATTTACGAGCAGTACTTC,CASSLPRTGIYEQYF
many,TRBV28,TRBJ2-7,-,TGTGCCAGCAGTGGGGGTGCCAGACCCTACGAGCAGTACTTC,CASSGGARPYEQYF
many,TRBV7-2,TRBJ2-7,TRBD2,TGCGCCAGCAGCACGACTAGCGGGAGCTACGAGCAGTACTTC,CASSTTSGSYEQYF
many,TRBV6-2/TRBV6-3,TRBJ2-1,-,TGTGCCAGCAGTTACGTAAGAGCCAACGGGCATGAGCAGTTCTTC,CASSYVRANGHEQFF
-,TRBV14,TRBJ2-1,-,TGTGCCAGCAGCCAGCGGGTGTGGGAACATGAGCAGTTCTTC,CASSQRVWEHEQFF
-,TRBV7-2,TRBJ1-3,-,TGTGCCAGCAGCTTATTTTCCTCTTCTGGACCGGGATCTGGAAACACCATATATTTT,CASSLFSSSGPGSGNTIYF
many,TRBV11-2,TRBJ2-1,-,TGTGCCAGCAGCTCCTTACCCAGCTCCTACAATGAGCAGTTCTTC,CASSSLPSSYNEQFF
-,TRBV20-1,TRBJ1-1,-,TGCAGTGCTAGAGAGGAGACGATTATGAACACTGAAGCTTTCTTT,CSAREETIMNTEAFF
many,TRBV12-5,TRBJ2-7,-,TGTGCTAGTGGCCCCGTCGATCGGGGGCAACGATCGGGACGATGGCCATACGAGCAGTACTTC,CASGPVDRGQRSGRWPYEQYF